This T cell receptor beta chain derives from a study of T cell changes during pregnancy in multiple sclerosis. The CDR3 length is 13 residues. Germline V gene sequence: CDR1 MGHRA, CDR2 YSYEKL. Germline trimming cut 5 bases from V and 5 bases from J; bases unmatched to any gene: 3. Repertoires were generated with immunoSEQ multiplex PCR, while TCRdb's copy carries only in-frame clones and drops some. The profile shows 55,000 to 75,000 clones, under 95% of them singletons. The sequence was collected from a female donor with multiple sclerosis, enrolled in a pregnancy study. Here the sequenced sample was CD8+ T cells from peripheral blood mononuclear cells, taken in the second trimester of pregnancy. The chain couples TRBV4-1 to TRBJ2-3; 8 bases are a match to TRBD1. As DNA, the CDR3 is TGCGCCAGCAGCATCAGGGGGCAAGATACGCAGTATTTT. Amino acids: CASSIRGQDTQYF.